These T cell receptor beta chains were read from a single sample in a study of blood T cell repertoires in COVID-19. Clones were sequenced by immunoSEQ multiplex PCR, and TCRdb holds only the in-frame ones, with some missing. The sample lists around 120,000 clones, around 78% seen once, with roughly 2% in the top ten. Sequenced: peripheral blood. The receptors shown here come from a man aged 65 to 85 with acute or convalescent COVID-19. The CDR3 runs from the conserved cysteine through the conserved F or W. Each record gives: V gene, J gene, D gene, clone size, CDR3 protein, CDR3 DNA. The D gene is left open where the match is weak. Clone size is shown for a subset of rows, as once, few, many or a class of expanded clone.

TRBV24-1	TRBJ1-5	TRBD1	.	CATSDHTGGVRNQPQHF	TGTGCCACCAGTGATCACACAGGGGGCGTTCGCAATCAGCCCCAGCATTTT
TRBV9	TRBJ2-1	.	.	CASSVDTGDYNEQFF	TGTGCCAGCAGCGTAGATACAGGTGACTACAATGAGCAGTTCTTC
TRBV14	TRBJ2-7	TRBD1	many	CASSPGTGFEQYF	TGTGCCAGCAGCCCCGGGACAGGGTTTGAGCAGTACTTC
TRBV24-1	TRBJ2-7	TRBD1	.	CATSEAFEGAGEQYF	TGTGCCACCAGTGAAGCTTTCGAGGGGGCAGGCGAGCAGTACTTC
TRBV2	TRBJ1-1	.	few	CASRGPSTEAFF	TGTGCCAGCAGGGGGCCCAGCACTGAAGCTTTCTTT
TRBV7-7	TRBJ2-5	TRBD2	.	CASSSGLAGRETQYF	TGTGCCAGCAGCTCGGGCCTAGCGGGGAGAGAGACCCAGTACTTC
TRBV7-2	TRBJ2-7	TRBD2	.	CASSLDSGGTSYEQYF	TGTGCCAGCAGCTTAGATAGCGGGGGAACCTCCTACGAGCAGTACTTC
TRBV5-6	TRBJ1-1	.	.	CASTSGFSEAFF	TGTGCCAGCACCTCAGGTTTCTCTGAAGCTTTCTTT
TRBV6-2/TRBV6-3	TRBJ1-5	.	.	CASSYGGTGQPQHF	TGTGCCAGCAGTTACGGGGGCACAGGGCAGCCCCAGCATTTT
TRBV12-5	TRBJ2-5	.	.	CASLGSEETQYF	TGTGCTAGTCTCGGGTCCGAAGAGACCCAGTACTTC
TRBV5-1	TRBJ2-7	.	.	CASSFGTGYEQYF	TGCGCCAGCAGCTTTGGGACTGGCTACGAGCAGTACTTC
TRBV7-2	TRBJ1-6	TRBD1	.	CASSLGQGANNSPLHF	TGTGCCAGCAGCTTAGGACAGGGGGCAAATAATTCACCCCTCCACTTT
TRBV7-2	TRBJ2-5	TRBD2	few	CASGRGGLQETQYF	TGTGCCAGCGGGCGGGGGGGCTTACAAGAGACCCAGTACTTC
TRBV11-2	TRBJ1-3	TRBD1	.	CASRRGQDPGNTIYF	TGTGCCAGCAGACGGGGACAGGACCCCGGAAACACCATATATTTT
TRBV24-1	TRBJ1-2	.	.	CATRDTNYGYTF	TGTGCCACCAGGGACACGAACTATGGCTACACCTTC
TRBV11-3	TRBJ2-5	.	once	CASSLKRTRQALLETQYF	TGTGCCAGCAGCTTAAAAAGGACCCGACAGGCGTTGTTGGAGACCCAGTACTTC
TRBV9	TRBJ1-2	.	once	CASSVVGEDAYGYTF	TGTGCCAGCAGCGTAGTAGGGGAAGACGCCTATGGCTACACCTTC
TRBV6-1	TRBJ2-7	TRBD1	.	CASSEPGQGFSEQYF	TGTGCCAGCAGTGAACCGGGACAGGGTTTCTCCGAGCAGTACTTC
TRBV12-3/TRBV12-4	TRBJ1-5	.	.	CASRETGLPQHF	TGTGCCAGCAGAGAAACAGGTTTGCCCCAGCATTTT
TRBV19	TRBJ1-2	.	.	CASSMGIGSYGYTF	TGTGCCAGTAGTATGGGAATCGGGAGCTATGGCTACACCTTC
TRBV5-6	TRBJ2-7	.	.	CASSLLRVEQYF	TGTGCCAGCAGCTTGCTCCGGGTCGAGCAGTACTTC
TRBV30	TRBJ1-3	.	.	CAWNIGTGNTIYF	TGTGCCTGGAACATCGGGACAGGAAACACCATATATTTT
TRBV5-8	TRBJ2-7	TRBD1	.	CASSRKQGLISYEQYF	TGTGCCAGCAGCCGAAAACAGGGGCTCATTTCCTACGAGCAGTACTTC
TRBV5-4	TRBJ2-2	.	.	CASSLGRGRLNGELFF	TGTGCCAGCAGCTTGGGGAGGGGGCGCCTAAACGGGGAGCTGTTTTTT